These 2 T cell receptor beta chains share one sample of origin, sequenced in a study of blood T cell repertoires in COVID-19. Sequencing used immunoSEQ multiplex PCR; TCRdb keeps in-frame clones, though not all of them. This sample has roughly 65,000 clones, with roughly 80% found just once. Sequenced: peripheral blood. Receptors originate from a man aged 60 to 69 with acute or convalescent COVID-19.

The chain couples TRBV27 to TRBJ2-7; TRBD1 matches at 8 bases. The germline V gene has CDR1 MNHEY and CDR2 SMNVEV (reference sequence). The CDR3 is made up of 16 amino acids. V shed 1 base and J 4 bases; nucleotides not matched to a gene: 9. CDR3 region: CASSLWTGMSRYEQYF. The CDR3 DNA follows: TGTGCCAGCAGTTTATGGACAGGGATGTCGAGGTACGAGCAGTACTTC.

This chain links TRBV24-1 with TRBJ1-6; TRBD1 matches 7 bases. After removal of 7 bases from V and 7 bases from J, the junction contained 6 bases not matched to a gene. CDR3 length equals 14 residues. Germline assignment: CDR1 KGHDR and CDR2 SFDVKD. The CDR3 protein is CATRSGQENSPLHF. CDR3 coding DNA: TGTGCCACCAGATCTGGACAGGAAAATTCACCCCTCCACTTT.